The T cell receptor beta chain described here comes from a study of cytomegalovirus exposure and HLA in healthy donors (dated by TCRdb to 2016 to 2017). Some background on the complete study: An earlier analysis of approximately 590 of the donors reported more than 250 Gb of sequence data and some 120 million unique TCR beta sequences from about 200 million T cells. An early release that covered about 640 HLA-typed donors contained 250 to 350 gigabases of sequencing data and 85 million to 100 million unique TCR sequences. Of the roughly 400 genotyped donors, 75% to 85% were placed in the genetic ancestry cluster associated with self-reported Caucasian donors. The study aimed to test whether signatures of past pathogen exposure could be identified by cataloging public T cell receptors. The study profiled the T cell repertoires of fewer than 850 subjects by immunosequencing and related them to cytomegalovirus serostatus. Along with the roughly 700-subject first cohort, a separate validation cohort of some 130 different subjects was used. To predict cytomegalovirus infection status, the study brought together high-throughput TCR immunosequencing, statistical association of individual TCRs with disease status, and machine learning. To study patterns of TCR occurrence, a later analysis re-analyzed previously published TCR beta repertoires from 650 to 750 donors and added high-resolution HLA genotyping. Rather than drawing on any new phenotypic data, the later analysis identified candidate immune exposures from TCR beta sequences and the way those sequences occurred across donors. To decide whether each TCR beta V gene segment behaved as functional or pseudogenic, an earlier analysis of approximately 620 of the donors relied on high-throughput TCR beta sequencing. Donor age, sex, ethnicity and CMV serostatus were collected together with the repertoire data. Genome-wide SNP genotypes for about 55% of the roughly 670 donors were used in a later genetic analysis, which treated that subset as a discovery cohort. All discovery cohort repertoires had been generated on a single sequencing platform. Both class I and class II loci were covered by HLA typing, at four-digit resolution. Typing coverage varied by locus: 629-630 donors for A, B, C, DRB1 and DQB1; 522 for DQA1; more than 600 for DPA1; fewer than 480 for DPB1. Five DR-DQ haplotypes were treated as single units for association and clustering because of strong linkage in the cohort. Among 398 genotyped donors of the cohort, an average of roughly 230,000 unique TCR beta nucleotide sequences was sequenced per donor, of which 15% to 20% were non-productive. General study outcomes and caveats: The 87-base-pair reads could not distinguish some IMGT-functional V segments, including TRBV6-2 and TRBV6-3, so those segments were excluded. A group of highly shared sequence variants was considered likely to be a technical artifact of the sequencing pipeline. Compared with the approximately 710-donor mean, donors in an Asian-associated ancestry cluster had fewer N-insertions in productive TCRs, according to a later genetic analysis. Across donors, most TCR sequences were observed very rarely, whereas some public TCRs were present in many individuals. In an earlier analysis of more than 450 of the donors, most TCR beta V segments were observed in productive rearrangements about 87% or about 30% of the time, broadly matching IMGT annotations. Seventeen rarely observed V segments, including chromosome 9 orphons, were excluded from the earlier analysis of several hundred of the donors because counts were too low. Linkage disequilibrium might explain the correlated functional status among segregating V segments, but an unknown experimental factor could not be excluded. The study gave a list of 150 to 200 TCR beta chains associated with cytomegalovirus. A later analysis reported that several top co-occurrence clusters appeared linked to parvovirus B19, influenza, CMV and Epstein-Barr virus. Specific HLA alleles were associated with 15,000 to 20,000 TCR beta sequences at a false discovery rate of 0.05 in a later analysis. Because HLA typing was unavailable for some donors at each locus, only the typed subset was used in association tests. In a later genetic analysis, a missense DCLRE1C variant was associated with V-gene and J-gene trimming of TCR beta chains, and the association was replicated in an independent cohort. A further reported finding was that TCR beta sequences accurately predicted the HLA-A and HLA-B alleles for most subjects in the first cohort. A later analysis found that HLA-associated TCR beta chains were more clonally expanded and had lower generation probabilities than equally common non-associated chains. Assigning TCR associations to individual alleles was difficult when HLA alleles, especially DR and DQ, strongly co-occurred. In a later analysis, TCR association rates were found to vary across HLA loci, with the most associated TCRs seen for DRB1 alleles and the fewest for HLA-C alleles. The classifier was reported to diagnose cytomegalovirus status with high specificity and sensitivity in both the original and validation cohorts. The cohort was sequenced for TCR beta chains only, and without alpha or paired-chain data the features that could be detected were limited. Roughly uniform sequencing depth across donors was assumed in presence/absence analyses, although this assumption may not hold. The authors suggested that the approach could potentially be extended to other disease states and immunological phenotypes. CMV serostatus was the only immune exposure information available for the cohort. A later analysis found that most CMV-associated TCR beta chains appeared HLA-restricted, with HLA associations seemingly driven largely by CMV exposure. Three of the identified cytomegalovirus-associated TCR beta chains were confirmed in vitro to be specific for cytomegalovirus antigens.

The cohort was made up of several hundred healthy bone marrow donors. Cohort members were all nominally healthy when sampled, although unrecorded immune exposures were likely present. The donor was CMV seronegative and was included in the group of a few hundred seronegative cohort members. A peripheral blood sample was provided by each donor, and peripheral blood mononuclear cells were used for TCR beta sequencing. The Qiagen DNeasy Blood Extraction Kit was used to extract genomic DNA from the blood cell samples. Concerning this clone: Its antigen is not yet known. No much larger clonotype is one base removed from it; base qualities were not supplied.

CDR1 and CDR2 (WNHNN, SYGVQD) derive from the germline V gene (reference sequence). V is cut back by 3 bases and J by 6 bases, with 11 bases in the junction unmatched. The CDR3 has 15 amino acids, counting the end cysteine and phenylalanine. Of the read, only the CDR3 DNA is kept; its 45 bases are in frame from base 1. Library preparation was by the immunoSEQ multiplex PCR assay. For the multiplex PCR, a mixture combining 60 forward primers for TCR Vbeta segments and 13 reverse primers for TCR Jbeta segments was used. The CDR3 region of rearranged TCR beta genes was amplified from genomic DNA by a multiplex PCR assay. The amplified TCR beta libraries were sequenced on the Illumina HiSeq System as 87-base-pair reads. In the source study's methods: A later analysis tallied roughly 76 million unique TCR beta chains across the 700 or so repertoires, and around 12 million of those chains were shared by two or more donors. To remove PCR and sequencing errors, raw reads were error-corrected and collapsed into unique sequences using a nearest-neighbor algorithm that merged closely related sequences. CDR3 sequences were aligned to IMGT reference sequences to assign V, D and J gene segments. For a sequence to be retained, a match of at least six nucleotides was required to both a V gene segment and a J gene segment. Rearrangements were classified as productive when the CDR3 lacked stop codons and remained in frame with V and J, and all other rearrangements were classified as non-productive. CDR3 was defined according to IMGT convention as the region running from the second conserved V-encoded cysteine to the conserved J-encoded phenylalanine. Sequences without an unambiguous match to a single V gene segment were excluded from the earlier analysis of over 500 of the donors. In an earlier analysis of 587 of the donors, a V segment was called functional when productive rearrangements were above 56.7%, and segregating when the standard deviation between donors exceeded 5%. A statistical classification framework was built for diagnosing cytomegalovirus status from the catalog of TCR beta chain sequences. In a later analysis, TCR nucleotide sequences were compared against IMGT/GENE-DB human TR gene sequences so that V and J genes could be assigned. A later analysis assigned CDR3 sequences and most-parsimonious VDJ recombination scenarios with the TCRdist pipeline. In a later analysis, each TCR beta chain was defined by its CDR3 amino acid sequence together with its V-gene family, and reads without a unique V-gene family were excluded. In a later analysis, fewer than 600 highly shared, low-generation-probability nucleotide sequences were removed to address suspected cross-contamination and a sequencing artifact. In a later analysis, a clonal expansion index for each public chain was calculated from normalized within-repertoire ranks of inferred template counts. A later analysis computed generation probabilities with a VDJ recombination model fitted to out-of-frame rearrangements, and checked the results against IGoR. In a later analysis, hypergeometric tests were used to score TCR-TCR, TCR-HLA and TCR-CMV co-occurrence, with a repertoire-size bias correction applied to TCR pairs. In a later analysis, false discovery rates were estimated by permuting HLA or CMV assignments 20 times. In a later analysis, co-occurring TCRs were grouped with DBSCAN, and TCRdist sequence similarity was added when clustering was performed within HLA-allele-positive subsets. Repertoires with fewer than 30,000 or more than 120,000 public chains, plus five repertoires with anomalous nucleotide sharing, were excluded from co-occurrence clustering. Entries here come from immuneACCESS through TCRdb and include only in-frame sequences with V and J called. Some clones fail to appear in such tables; in the studies checked, an unresolved V gene covers under half of the shortfall, and the cause of the remainder is unknown. V and J calls and clone size follow that table, whereas D and trimming were derived from the DNA. The sample data list fewer than 200,000 clones, and around 80% of these were observed just once. The ten biggest clones cover around 1.5% of the sample.

The rearrangement joined TRBV10-1 to TRBJ2-7, and 7 bases in between align with TRBD1. The TCR originated in a man younger than 35 in good health and CMV-seronegative. The sequenced material came from PBMCs. The CDR3 sequence is CASSDDYLQGTEQYF. The bases are TGCGCCAGCAGTGACGACTACCTACAGGGGACCGAGCAGTACTTC.